Shown below are 14 T cell receptor beta chains from a single sample sequenced in a study of cytomegalovirus exposure and HLA in healthy donors. The PCR was carried out with 60 Vbeta primers and 13 Jbeta primers. TCRdb keeps only in-frame clones here, not all; method: immunoSEQ multiplex PCR. The data show about 130,000 clones, over 80% seen once. Material: PBMCs. The receptors stem from a man younger than 30 in good health and CMV-seropositive.

The genes are TRBV19 and TRBJ1-3; perhaps TRBD1 as D (5 bases). The CDR3 has 14 amino acids. Germline CDR1 and CDR2: LNHDA and SQIVND (reference sequence). The V and J ends lost 9 bases and 2 bases respectively, with 14 bases between them. CDR3 sequence: CASAGNSAGNTIYF. The CDR3 DNA follows: TGTGCCAGCGCAGGGAATTCAGCTGGAAACACCATATATTTT. The complete variable domain, with remaining parts taken from reference TRBV19 and TRBJ1-3, reads DGGITQSPKYLFRKEGQNVTLSCEQNLNHDAMYWYRQDPGQGLRLIYYSQIVNDFQKGDIAEGYSVSREKKESFPLTVTSAQKNPTAFYLCASAGNSAGNTIYFGEGSWLTVV.

V and J are TRBV19 and TRBJ2-2; the D is unclear. Germline CDR1 is LNHDA and CDR2 is SQIVND (reference sequence). V was pared by 3 bases and J by 4 bases, with 15 bases between. The CDR3 spans 16 residues. CDR3 residues: CASSMWSAEVTGELFF. The CDR3 nucleotides are TGTGCCAGTAGTATGTGGAGTGCCGAGGTCACCGGGGAGCTGTTTTTT.

This chain joins TRBV13 and TRBJ2-5; the D gene is possibly TRBD1 (6 bases). Germline CDR1 and CDR2: PRHDT and FYEKMQ (reference sequence). The CDR3 is 13 amino acids. The V end was cut by 0 bases, the J end by 5 bases, with 7 bases between. The CDR3 is CASSLGGGETQYF. The CDR3 nucleotides read TGTGCCAGCAGCTTAGGAGGGGGTGAGACCCAGTACTTC.

Here the CDR3 reads CASSQGTESRTQETQYF. Here the CDR3 DNA reads TGTGCCAGCAGCCAAGGAACCGAGAGTCGAACCCAAGAGACCCAGTACTTC. The V gene is TRBV14, the J gene TRBJ2-5; no firm D call. The CDR3 loop spans 17 amino acids. The V and J ends lost 1 base and 1 base respectively, with 16 bases between them. CDR1 is SGHDN, CDR2 FVKESK, per germline.

The genes are TRBV11-1 and TRBJ2-3, with TRBD2 matching 8 bases. Looked up from germline, CDR1 is SGHAT and CDR2 is FQDESV (reference sequence). V lost 3 bases, J lost 1 base, and 3 bases stayed unmatched. The CDR3 has 15 residues. CDR3 in amino acids: CASSLGRGGTDTQYF. DNA of the CDR3: TGTGCCAGCAGCTTGGGGCGGGGGGGCACAGATACGCAGTATTTT.

The J gene is TRBJ1-2, the V gene TRBV27; TRBD1 might be the D (5 bases). This CDR3 is built from 15 residues. Germline V gives CDR1 MNHEY, CDR2 SMNVEV (reference sequence). Trimming took 0 bases from V and 4 from J, leaving 12 bases between them. The CDR3 nucleotides read TGTGCCAGCAGTTTATCTGCAGGGTCGGTCTATGGCTACACCTTC. Translation: CASSLSAGSVYGYTF.

The chain recombines TRBV4-1 with TRBJ1-3, with 8 bases that match TRBD1. The CDR3 runs to 15 residues. Germline trimming cut 4 bases from V and 4 bases from J; bases unmatched to any gene: 6. CDR1 is MGHRA, CDR2 YSYEKL, per germline. The CDR3: CASSRAGGDGNTIYF. In DNA, the CDR3 is TGCGCCAGCAGCCGCGCAGGGGGCGACGGAAACACCATATATTTT.

This rearrangement joins TRBV30 to TRBJ2-7; 10 bases are shared with TRBD2. CDR1 is GTSNPN and CDR2 is SVGIG in the germline V gene (reference sequence). J was trimmed by 6 bases and V by 5 bases; bases with no gene match: 28. This CDR3 comprises 20 residues. This CDR3 is CAWGPGGLGLASNPGGEQYF. In nucleotides, the CDR3 is TGTGCCTGGGGCCCCGGGGGCCTGGGACTAGCGTCCAACCCGGGCGGCGAGCAGTACTTC.

This clone has a handful of counts. This chain uses TRBV19 with TRBJ2-2; maybe TRBD2 (5 bases). This CDR3 is built from 14 residues. The ends were cut back, 4 bases at V and 1 base at J, with 7 bases in the middle. Looked up from germline, CDR1 is LNHDA and CDR2 is SQIVND (reference sequence). The CDR3 nucleotides are TGTGCCAGTAGTAACGGAGGGAACACCGGGGAGCTGTTTTTT. Protein product: CASSNGGNTGELFF.

The genes are TRBV11-2 and TRBJ2-3; 10 nucleotides align to TRBD2. V trimming: 0 bases; J trimming: 6 bases; junction bases outside the gene matches: 9. CDR1 and CDR2 (germline): SGHAT, FQNNGV. CDR3 length: 17 amino acids. As DNA, the CDR3 is TGTGCCAGCAGCTTAGAGGTTAGCGGGGGGTTCCGCGATACGCAGTATTTT. Translated, it gives CASSLEVSGGFRDTQYF.

The rearrangement links TRBV30 to TRBJ2-7; TRBD1 agrees at 8 bases. CDR3 length: 13 residues. V lost 4 bases and J lost 6; bases outside the gene matches: 8. The germline V gene encodes CDR1 GTSNPN and CDR2 SVGIG (reference sequence). CDR3 nucleotides: TGTGCCTGGATTTCAGGGGGCTATAGCGAGCAGTACTTC. It translates to CAWISGGYSEQYF.

The chain combines TRBV10-2 with TRBJ1-1; 8 bases agree with TRBD1. The germline V gene has CDR1 WSHSY and CDR2 SAAADI. The CDR3 has 14 amino acids. The J segment lost 1 base and the V segment lost 5 bases, leaving 3 bases of the junction unmatched. CDR3 nucleotide sequence: TGCGCCAGCAGTCTAACAGGGGGGAACACTGAAGCTTTCTTT. Amino acids: CASSLTGGNTEAFF.

The V and J genes are TRBV7-9 and TRBJ1-1; weak D call: TRBD1 (5 bases). Trimming took 7 bases from V and 2 from J, leaving 11 bases between them. Germline V gives CDR1 SEHNR, CDR2 FQNEAQ (reference sequence). The CDR3 covers 13 residues. CDR3 protein: CASTPRVNTEAFF. The CDR3 DNA reads as TGTGCCAGCACTCCCAGGGTAAACACTGAAGCTTTCTTT.

The J gene is TRBJ1-1, the V gene TRBV27; a weak D match, TRBD1 (6 bases). CDR1 is MNHEY, CDR2 SMNVEV, per germline (reference sequence). The length of the CDR3 is 15 residues. Trimming cost V 6 bases and J 2 bases, with 16 bases left between them. The CDR3 here is CASSEGSGANTEAFF. The DNA of the CDR3 is TGTGCCAGCAGCGAAGGGTCAGGGGCTAACACTGAAGCTTTCTTT.